A single TCR beta chain is shown here with its context. Its antigen target is currently unknown. No base quality information exists; no much larger clone differs at one position. According to the germline V gene (reference sequence), CDR1 reads SGHKS and CDR2 reads YYEKEE. Counted from cysteine to phenylalanine, this CDR3 has 12 amino acids. CDR3 DNA is the only sequence kept; it has 36 bases, read in frame from the first base. The V and J ends are trimmed by 2 bases and 6 bases, leaving 3 bases between them. This entry belongs to a study of CD4+ T cells in melanoma (dated by TCRdb to between 2021 and 2023). Concerning the study at large: The study examined neoantigen-specific CD4+ T cells in human melanoma.

The library was built by means of the immunoSEQ multiplex PCR assay. TCRdb holds this immuneACCESS table with in-frame rearrangements only. Some clones are missing; in checked studies, unresolved V genes explain under half, and the rest has no known cause. A total of tens of thousands of clones appear in this sample, 55% to 75% of them only once. Clones ranked in the top ten supply roughly 4.8% of the sample. The paper as a whole reports these results and caveats: According to the report, neoantigen-specific CD4+ T cells in melanoma displayed diverse differentiation states. Neoantigen-specific CD4+ T cells were reported to be correlated with the function of CD8+ T cells, macrophages and B cells.

The donors were melanoma patients. Sequencing was carried out using tumor tissue. The clonotype originates from a human donor with melanoma. The sequence joins TRBV5-5 to TRBJ1-6; there is no confident call for the D gene. The nucleotide sequence is given as TGTGCCAGCAGCTTCGGTAATTCACCCCTCCACTTT. Its product reads: CASSFGNSPLHF.